Reported below is one T cell receptor beta chain. These data belong to a study of blood T cell repertoires in COVID-19. The overall study: PBMCs, B-cell-depleted T cells, or T cells were the source of the cDNA or gDNA that made up the material.

The repertoire was sequenced with immunoSEQ multiplex PCR; TCRdb's copy has only in-frame clones and lacks some. The table records fewer than 300,000 clones, 70% to 90% of them present only once. Membership in each cohort depended on participant-reported clinical history. The study counted Cohort 3 donors as recovered given two negative PCRs, clearance, or symptom resolution. The source is a man aged 18 to 30 who had recovered from COVID-19. The sample comprised PBMCs or T cells enriched from blood (not recorded which).

The CDR3 sequence is CASSQRRTGLGETQYF. The DNA for the CDR3 is TGTGCCAGCAGCCAACGCCGGACAGGGTTAGGAGAGACCCAGTACTTC. V usage is TRBV3-1 (or the pseudogene TRBV3-2) and J usage is TRBJ2-5, with TRBD1 matching 8 bases. The germline V gene has CDR1 LGHDT and CDR2 YNNKEL (reference sequence). V shed 2 bases, J shed 4 bases, and the junction held 9 bases outside the gene matches. CDR3 length equals 16 residues.